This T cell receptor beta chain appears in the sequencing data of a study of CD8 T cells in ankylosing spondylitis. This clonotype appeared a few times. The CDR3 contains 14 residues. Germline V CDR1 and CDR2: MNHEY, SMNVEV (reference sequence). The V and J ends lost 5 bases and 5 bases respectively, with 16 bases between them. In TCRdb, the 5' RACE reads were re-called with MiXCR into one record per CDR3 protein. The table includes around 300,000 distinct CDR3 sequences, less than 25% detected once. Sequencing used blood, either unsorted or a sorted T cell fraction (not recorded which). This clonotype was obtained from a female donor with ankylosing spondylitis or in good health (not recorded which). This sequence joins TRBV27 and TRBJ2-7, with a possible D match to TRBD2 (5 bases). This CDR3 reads CASSGYGELHEQYF. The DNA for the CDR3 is TGTGCCAGCAGTGGGTATGGGGAGCTCCACGAGCAGTACTTC.